Each of the 32 T cell receptor beta chains below was sequenced from the same sample in a study of response to subunit inactivated influenza vaccine. TCRdb fed the RT-PCR reads into MiXCR, producing one record per CDR3 protein. The sample lists about 700,000 distinct CDR3 sequences, about 15% occurring once. Sequencing was performed on PBMCs from blood, taken 14 to 15 days before vaccination. Source of these receptors: a man in his fifties or sixties who received an inactivated influenza vaccine.

The chain links TRBV4-2 to TRBJ2-2; D remains unclear. CDR1 is LGHNA, CDR2 YNFKEQ, per germline. This CDR3 is built from 15 residues. V was cut by 1 base and J by 2 bases, with 8 bases left in between. The CDR3 DNA sequence: TGTGCCAGCAGCCAAGTAGGTAGTAACACCGGGGAGCTGTTTTTT. It is translated as CASSQVGSNTGELFF.

This clonotype came up a few times. The V call is TRBV7-2, the J call TRBJ2-3, with TRBD1 matching over 7 bases. The CDR3 has 15 amino acids. The germline CDR1 and CDR2 sequences are SGHTA and FQGNSA. J gave up 2 bases and V 4 bases, and 6 bases lay outside the gene matches. The CDR3, as DNA: TGTGCCAGCAGCTCCACAGGGGACCCCACAGATACGCAGTATTTT. This gives the protein CASSSTGDPTDTQYF. Supplemented by reference TRBV7-2 and TRBJ2-3, the full variable domain reads GAGVSQSPSNKVTEKGKDVELRCDPISGHTALYWYRQSLGQGLEFLIYFQGNSAPDKSGLPSDRFSAERTGGSVSTLTIQRTQQEDSAVYLCASSSTGDPTDTQYFGPGTRLTVL.

This clonotype was detected once. The chain uses TRBV12-3 or TRBV12-4 and TRBJ2-3; D remains unclear. The CDR3 runs 11 residues. V dropped 6 bases and J dropped 9 bases, with 10 bases sitting between them. The CDR3 is CASSPTYTQYF. The CDR3 coding sequence is TGTGCCAGCAGCCCCACTTACACGCAGTATTTT.

In its sample, this clonotype was seen a few times. This chain links TRBV7-9 with TRBJ2-7, with TRBD1 matching over 11 bases. The CDR3 contains 14 residues. Germline trimming cut 5 bases from V and 6 bases from J; bases unmatched to any gene: 6. The V gene's germline CDR1 is SEHNR and CDR2 FQNEAQ (reference sequence). The chain's CDR3 is CASSAGQGVSEQYF. The CDR3 coding sequence is TGTGCCAGCAGCGCGGGACAGGGGGTTAGCGAGCAGTACTTC.

This clonotype appeared a few times. The chain has TRBV7-9 and TRBJ2-6; TRBD1 matches at 8 bases. V lost 5 bases and J lost 0; bases outside the gene matches: 6. Germline CDR1 and CDR2: SEHNR and FQNEAQ (reference sequence). The CDR3 extends over 17 amino acids. The CDR3, as DNA: TGTGCCAGCAGCCTGGGACAGGTTAGCTCTGGGGCCAACGTCCTGACTTTC. It specifies CASSLGQVSSGANVLTF.

The gene calls are TRBV14 and TRBJ1-2; 8 bases are shared with TRBD1. This CDR3 has 15 residues. Germline-derived CDR1 and CDR2 are SGHDN and FVKESK. Trimming at V came to 3 bases and at J to 8 bases, leaving 11 bases not matched to a gene. The CDR3 protein is CASSHGAGGLRGYTF. In DNA form, the CDR3 reads TGTGCCAGCAGCCATGGGGCAGGGGGCCTCAGGGGCTACACCTTC.

This clonotype was recorded at least ten times. The chain is built from TRBV5-1 and TRBJ2-3; D is unresolved. CDR1 and CDR2 (germline): SGHRS, YFSETQ. V was pared by 0 bases and J by 0 bases, with 5 bases between. The CDR3 runs 14 residues. The CDR3 nucleotides are TGCGCCAGCAGCTTGGCGGATAGCACAGATACGCAGTATTTT. Protein product: CASSLADSTDTQYF.

The genes are TRBV6-1 and TRBJ2-3; TRBD1 matches at 8 bases. In germline, CDR1 is MNHNS, CDR2 SASEGT. This CDR3 has 14 residues. V was pared by 6 bases and J by 1 base, with 3 bases of the junction left unmatched. The CDR3 here is CASRPQGGTDTQYF. The CDR3 region has the DNA TGTGCCAGCAGACCACAGGGGGGCACAGATACGCAGTATTTT.

This clonotype has ten or more counts. The V and J genes are TRBV5-4 and TRBJ2-3; unclear D gene. The CDR3 has 14 amino acids. Germline CDR1 is SGHNT and CDR2 is YYREEE (reference sequence). Deletions cut 4 bases from V and 1 base from J, with 10 bases between. CDR3: CASSPVGGTDTQYF. In DNA form, the CDR3 reads TGTGCCAGCAGCCCGGTTGGGGGCACAGATACGCAGTATTTT.

J is TRBJ2-7 and V is TRBV29-1, with 10 positions matching TRBD2. Germline CDR1 reads SQVTM; CDR2 reads ANQGSEA. The CDR3 extends over 12 amino acids. Trimming took 7 bases from V and 4 from J; bases not matched to a gene: 4. In DNA, the CDR3 is TGCAGCGCTGGGACTAGCGCTTACGAGCAGTACTTC. Translation gives CSAGTSAYEQYF.

This clonotype has only a few counts. The CDR3 protein is CSARQGEYEQYF. The CDR3 DNA follows: TGCAGTGCTAGGCAGGGGGAATACGAGCAGTACTTC. The V call is TRBV20-1, the J call TRBJ2-7, with TRBD1 matching 7 bases. CDR3 length: 12 residues. Germline assignment: CDR1 DFQATT and CDR2 SNEGSKA (reference sequence). V trimming: 3 bases; J trimming: 4 bases; junction bases outside the gene matches: 3.

For the CDR3, the DNA is TGTGCCAGCAGCTTAATCGGTAGCTCCTACAATGAGCAGTTCTTC. Residues: CASSLIGSSYNEQFF. The chain uses TRBV7-2 and TRBJ2-1; D is undetermined. CDR3 length: 15 residues. Germline V CDR1 and CDR2: SGHTA, FQGNSA. V gave up 2 bases and J gave up 0 bases, with 8 bases separating them.

This clonotype occurred once. The chain links TRBV7-8 to TRBJ2-7, with D perhaps TRBD1 (5 bases). Trimming cost V 5 bases and J 6 bases, with 8 bases left between them. The CDR3 length is 11 residues. Germline CDR1 and CDR2: SGHVS and FQNEAQ. The CDR3 region is CASSPGIEQYF. CDR3 in DNA: TGTGCCAGCAGCCCAGGGATCGAGCAGTACTTC.

This chain joins TRBV12-3 or TRBV12-4 and TRBJ1-2, with unresolved D. This CDR3 region has 14 residues. V was clipped by 3 bases and J by 7 bases, with 15 bases between them. The CDR3 here is CASSFSSGSGGYTF. CDR3 coding DNA: TGTGCCAGCAGTTTCTCCTCCGGGTCCGGTGGCTACACCTTC.

In this sample, this clonotype turned up a few times. This sequence joins TRBV20-1 and TRBJ1-6, with D perhaps matching TRBD1 (6 bases). Germline V lookup: CDR1 DFQATT, CDR2 SNEGSKA (reference sequence). V lost 0 bases to trimming and J lost 8 bases, with 17 bases between them. The CDR3 contains 16 residues. CDR3 sequence reads: CSARDLTTGLDSPLHF. The CDR3 bases are TGCAGTGCTAGAGATCTAACAACAGGGTTGGATTCACCCCTCCACTTT.

This clonotype was seen repeatedly, ten times or more. CDR3 amino acids: CASSPGGGRSRGSSYEQYF. DNA of the CDR3: TGTGCCAGCAGCCCCGGCGGCGGGAGGTCCCGAGGTAGCTCCTACGAGCAGTACTTC. The chain joins TRBV9 to TRBJ2-7; TRBD2 aligns across 8 bases. Germline loops: CDR1 SGDLS, CDR2 YYNGEE. The V gene end was trimmed by 4 bases and the J gene end by 0 bases; junction bases not matched to a gene: 18. The CDR3 runs to 19 residues. Full variable domain (missing parts from reference TRBV9 and TRBJ2-7): DSGVTQTPKHLITATGQRVTLRCSPRSGDLSVYWYQQSLDQGLQFLIQYYNGEERAKGNILERFSAQQFPDLHSELNLSSLELGDSALYFCASSPGGGRSRGSSYEQYFGPGTRLTVT.

The CDR3 region is CSVDGTGRRTEAFF. DNA for the CDR3: TGCAGCGTTGATGGGACAGGGAGACGCACTGAAGCTTTCTTT. This chain joins TRBV29-1 and TRBJ1-1, with 9 bases fitting TRBD1. Germline CDR1 SQVTM, CDR2 ANQGSEA. J was trimmed by 4 bases and V by 3 bases; bases with no gene match: 6. The CDR3 runs 14 residues.

This clonotype was observed a few times. The chain joins TRBV2 to TRBJ2-7; 7 nucleotides agree with TRBD2. Germline loops: CDR1 SNHLY, CDR2 FYNNEI. The J segment lost 0 bases and the V segment lost 7 bases, leaving 9 bases of the junction unmatched. The CDR3 consists of 15 residues. The CDR3 loop is CASISSGTASYEQYF. The DNA for the CDR3 is TGTGCCAGCATATCTAGCGGAACTGCCTCCTACGAGCAGTACTTC.

This clonotype was counted at least ten times. The V gene is TRBV12-3 or TRBV12-4, the J gene TRBJ1-5; D remains ambiguous. V shed 6 bases and J shed 1 base, with 10 bases lying between them. The CDR3 runs 14 residues. The CDR3 spells CASSQARSNQPQHF. CDR3 DNA: TGTGCCAGCAGCCAGGCTAGGAGCAATCAGCCCCAGCATTTT.

The chain carries TRBV4-3 and TRBJ1-4; TRBD1 aligns across 7 bases. The CDR3 loop spans 14 amino acids. CDR1 is LGHNA and CDR2 is YSLEER in the germline V gene. V shed 1 base and J 13 bases; nucleotides not matched to a gene: 9. CDR3 residues: CASSQVLSGGGLFF. CDR3 nucleotides: TGCGCCAGCAGCCAAGTTCTATCAGGGGGAGGACTGTTTTTT.

The chain has TRBV18 and TRBJ2-7; D gene ambiguous. There are 15 residues in the CDR3. Per germline, CDR1 KGHSH and CDR2 LQKENI. V was pared by 2 bases and J by 2 bases, with 13 bases between. CDR3 in amino acids: CASSPGAFGPYEQYF. In DNA, the CDR3 is TGTGCCAGCTCACCAGGAGCGTTTGGACCCTACGAGCAGTACTTC.

The table lists this clonotype with many counts. The rearrangement links TRBV15 to TRBJ2-2; D is unresolved. CDR1 LNHNV and CDR2 YYDKDF come from the germline V gene (reference sequence). The CDR3 contains 13 residues. Deletions cut 1 base from V and 6 bases from J, with 6 bases between. The CDR3 sequence: CATSRVAPGELFF. The CDR3 bases are TGTGCCACCAGCAGAGTAGCACCCGGGGAGCTGTTTTTT.

V and J are TRBV20-1 and TRBJ2-3; no definite D call. The germline gives CDR1 DFQATT, CDR2 SNEGSKA (reference sequence). The CDR3 extends over 14 amino acids. V lost 0 bases, J lost 5 bases, and 12 bases lay in between. The CDR3 sequence: CSARDPGVGDTQYF. For the CDR3, the DNA is TGCAGTGCTAGAGATCCAGGTGTCGGAGATACGCAGTATTTT.

The rearrangement uses TRBV7-2 and TRBJ2-3, with TRBD2 as a possible D gene (5 bases). The V end was cut by 4 bases, the J end by 8 bases, with 10 bases between. CDR1 is SGHTA, CDR2 FQGNSA, per germline. The CDR3 extends over 12 amino acids. The CDR3 is CASSSPGLTQYF. The DNA for the CDR3 is TGTGCCAGCAGCTCCCCAGGACTTACGCAGTATTTT.

This clonotype occurred a few times. The chain recombines TRBV5-1 with TRBJ1-6; the D is unclear. The V end was cut by 0 bases, the J end by 1 base, with 8 bases between. Per germline, CDR1 SGHRS and CDR2 YFSETQ. CDR3 length equals 16 residues. The CDR3 here is CASSLDGRSYNSPLHF. CDR3 bases: TGCGCCAGCAGCTTGGACGGCAGGTCCTATAATTCACCCCTCCACTTT.

This clonotype came up a few times. This chain connects TRBV4-2 to TRBJ2-6; D is ambiguous. The ends were cut back, 0 bases at V and 0 bases at J, with 9 bases in the middle. This CDR3 contains 17 residues. Germline V CDR1 and CDR2: LGHNA, YNFKEQ. For the CDR3, the DNA is TGTGCCAGCAGCCAAGATCGACCGGTCTCTGGGGCCAACGTCCTGACTTTC. It translates to CASSQDRPVSGANVLTF.

This clonotype was seen more than once but under ten times. The rearrangement links TRBV11-2 to TRBJ2-2, with TRBD2 as a possible D gene (5 bases). CDR3 length equals 16 residues. The germline V gene has CDR1 SGHAT and CDR2 FQNNGV. Deletions cut 5 bases from V and 6 bases from J, with 19 bases between. The CDR3 sequence: CASSPLTDGLAGELFF. The DNA for the CDR3 is TGTGCCAGCAGCCCCCTGACGGATGGACTCGCCGGGGAGCTGTTTTTT.

This clonotype was seen many times. The V and J genes are TRBV4-2 and TRBJ1-6; weak D call: TRBD1 (5 bases). CDR1 and CDR2 from the germline V gene are LGHNA and YNFKEQ. V was trimmed by 0 bases and J by 4 bases, leaving 10 bases between them. This CDR3 is 16 amino acids long. The CDR3 DNA follows: TGTGCCAGCAGCCAAGAATGGGGGAGTTATAATTCACCCCTCCACTTT. Protein: CASSQEWGSYNSPLHF.

This CDR3 reads CASSLTRGNTYEQYF. The CDR3 DNA is TGTGCCAGCAGTTTAACCAGGGGAAATACCTACGAGCAGTACTTC. The chain employs TRBV12-3 or TRBV12-4 and TRBJ2-7; D possibly corresponds to TRBD1 (6 bases). The CDR3 loop spans 15 amino acids. Trimming removed 2 bases from V and 2 bases from J, with 13 bases in between.

This clonotype was observed a few times. The CDR3 DNA follows: TGTGCCAGCAGCTTAGGGGGGGCTTCACCCCTCCACTTT. As protein: CASSLGGASPLHF. This chain links TRBV7-9 with TRBJ1-6; a weak D match, TRBD1 (6 bases). This CDR3 has 13 residues. Germline CDR1 is SEHNR and CDR2 is FQNEAQ (reference sequence). Trimming cost V 1 base and J 9 bases, with 7 bases left between them.

The chain has TRBV7-9 and TRBJ2-5; D is undetermined. Germline CDR1 reads SEHNR; CDR2 reads FQNEAQ (reference sequence). This CDR3 spans 12 amino acids. V lost 5 bases to trimming and J lost 7 bases, with 11 bases between them. The CDR3 loop reads CASSLMIGTQYF. The CDR3 DNA follows: TGTGCCAGCAGCCTGATGATTGGGACCCAGTACTTC.

In its sample, this clonotype was seen a few times. The J gene is TRBJ2-7, the V gene TRBV7-9; tentative D call: TRBD1 (6 bases). Germline V lookup: CDR1 SEHNR, CDR2 FQNEAQ (reference sequence). This CDR3 has 15 residues. Trimming took off 5 bases at V and 1 base at J, with 15 bases between the two ends. The CDR3 spells CASSMGRGNSYEQYF. In DNA, the CDR3 is TGTGCCAGCAGCATGGGCAGGGGAAATTCCTACGAGCAGTACTTC.